This TCR beta chain was captured by sequencing in a study of human T cells and chemical hapten exposure. Study overall: An area of 2 cm by approximately 2 cm on upper inner arm skin received 2% DPC for sensitization.

For the library, individual cDNA molecules each received unique molecular identifiers. TCRdb itself ran the RACE reads through MiXCR, one entry per CDR3 protein. The sample carries some 170,000 distinct CDR3 sequences, approximately 20% recorded once. This CDR3 has 13 residues. The V gene's germline CDR1 is MDHEN and CDR2 SYDVKM. Trimming took 6 bases from V and 8 from J, leaving 14 bases between them. The sample holds a few counts of this clonotype. Time point given: patch test 1, 2 weeks after DPC sensitization. Treatment meaning: therapeutic diphenylcyclopropenone sensitization with weekly scalp DPC.

This receptor was taken from a woman in her forties or fifties with alopecia areata. Some clones in this sample may be carry-over from other donors' samples. The rearrangement links TRBV28 to TRBJ2-1; D possibly corresponds to TRBD2 (6 bases). Here the sequenced sample was whole blood, taken in connection with sensitization to the hapten diphenylcyclopropenone (DPC). DNA of the CDR3: TGTGCCAGCAGGCAAACTAGCAAACATGAGCAGTTCTTC. The encoded protein is CASRQTSKHEQFF. The variable domain in full, with the rest retrieved from reference TRBV28 and TRBJ2-1, is DVKVTQSSRYLVKRTGEKVFLECVQDMDHENMFWYRQDPGLGLRLIYFSYDVKMKEKGDIPEGYSVSREKKERFSLILESASTNQTSMYLCASRQTSKHEQFFGPGTRLTVL.